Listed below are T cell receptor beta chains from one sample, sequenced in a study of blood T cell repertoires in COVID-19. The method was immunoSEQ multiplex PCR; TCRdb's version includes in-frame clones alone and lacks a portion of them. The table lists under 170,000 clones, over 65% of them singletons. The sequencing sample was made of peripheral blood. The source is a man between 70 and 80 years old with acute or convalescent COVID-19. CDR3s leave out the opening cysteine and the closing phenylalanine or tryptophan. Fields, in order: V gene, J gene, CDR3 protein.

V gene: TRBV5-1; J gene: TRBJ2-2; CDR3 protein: ASSLPSGIAAGELF
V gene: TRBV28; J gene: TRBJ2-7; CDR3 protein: ASGRGALSEQY
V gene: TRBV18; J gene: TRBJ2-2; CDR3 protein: ASSPRTGSGYTGELF
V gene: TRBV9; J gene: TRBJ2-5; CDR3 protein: ASSRPGTGGETQY
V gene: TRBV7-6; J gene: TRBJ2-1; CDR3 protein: ASSLMAGVLENEQF
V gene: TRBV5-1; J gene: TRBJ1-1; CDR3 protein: ASSLAAGQQNTEAF
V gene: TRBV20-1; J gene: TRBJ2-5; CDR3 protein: SAPYPETQY
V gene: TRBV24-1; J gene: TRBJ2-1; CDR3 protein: ATRDEQF
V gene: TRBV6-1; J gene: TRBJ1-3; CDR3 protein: ASSAAYDSLFTGNTIY
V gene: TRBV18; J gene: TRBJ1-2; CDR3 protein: ASSPGTGGLYGYT
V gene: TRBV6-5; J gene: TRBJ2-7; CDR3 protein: ASSRDRGRYEQY
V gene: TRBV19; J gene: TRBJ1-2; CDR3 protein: ASTAGLGRDYGYT
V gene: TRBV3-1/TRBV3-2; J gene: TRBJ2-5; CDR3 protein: ASSATGGQETQY
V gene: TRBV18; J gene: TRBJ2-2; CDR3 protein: ASAGSTTGTGELF
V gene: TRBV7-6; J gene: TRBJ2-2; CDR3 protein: ASSLAPGGGTGELF
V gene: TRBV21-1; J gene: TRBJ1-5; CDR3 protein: ASSKTKCPQPQH
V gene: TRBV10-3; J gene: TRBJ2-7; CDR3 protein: AIGGGDRGPTEQY
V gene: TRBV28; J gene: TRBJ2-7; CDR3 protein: ASSTAGLGRDEQY
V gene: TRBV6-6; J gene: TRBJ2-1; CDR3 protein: ASSNWGGSSYNEQF
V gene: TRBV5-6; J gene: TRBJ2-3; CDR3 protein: ASSPPDRGGDTQY
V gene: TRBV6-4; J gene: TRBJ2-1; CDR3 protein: ASSDSSQGEQF
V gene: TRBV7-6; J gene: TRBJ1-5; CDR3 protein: ASTPPVGSNQPQH
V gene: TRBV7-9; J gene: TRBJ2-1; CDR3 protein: ASSFGTDSINEQF
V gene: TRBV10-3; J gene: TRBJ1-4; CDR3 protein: AISEGTGTSVNEKLF
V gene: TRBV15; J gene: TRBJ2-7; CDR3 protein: ATSRRQGAYEQY
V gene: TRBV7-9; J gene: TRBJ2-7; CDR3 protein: ASSPQLASGETWD
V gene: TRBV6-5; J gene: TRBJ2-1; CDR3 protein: ASTRASGYNEQF
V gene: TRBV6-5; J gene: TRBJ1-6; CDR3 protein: ASSWGERSNSPLH
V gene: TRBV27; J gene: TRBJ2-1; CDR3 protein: ASSLSRGTGTYNEQF
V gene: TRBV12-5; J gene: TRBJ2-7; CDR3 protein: ASGSGGRSYEQY
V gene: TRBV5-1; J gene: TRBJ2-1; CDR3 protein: ASSFSGSSYNEQF
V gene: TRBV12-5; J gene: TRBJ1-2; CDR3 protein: ASGPLLGGERGYT
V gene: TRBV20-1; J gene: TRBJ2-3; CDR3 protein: SASPPDGRATDTQY
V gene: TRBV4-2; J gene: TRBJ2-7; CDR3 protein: ASSQEGVSSYEQY
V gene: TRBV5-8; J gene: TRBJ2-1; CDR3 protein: ASSGAGAGGDEQF
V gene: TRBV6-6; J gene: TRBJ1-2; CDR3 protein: ASSYRSTEPNYGYT
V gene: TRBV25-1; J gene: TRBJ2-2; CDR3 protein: ASSAQGPGELF
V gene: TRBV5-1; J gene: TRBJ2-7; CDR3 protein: ASSRTSGSDDKQY
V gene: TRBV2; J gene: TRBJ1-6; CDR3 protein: ASSLRQGVASPLH
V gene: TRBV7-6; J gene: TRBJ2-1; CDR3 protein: ASSLPGAPGLAGGPINEQF
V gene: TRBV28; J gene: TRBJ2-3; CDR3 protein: ATRQGGVTDTQY
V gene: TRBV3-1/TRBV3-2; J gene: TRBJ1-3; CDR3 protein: ASSQGPQSGNTIY
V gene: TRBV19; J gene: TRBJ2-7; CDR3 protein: ASSISGLAGHIEQY
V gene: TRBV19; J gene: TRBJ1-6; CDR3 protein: ASTEGQGGSPLH
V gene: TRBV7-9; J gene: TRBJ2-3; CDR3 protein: ASSWTSGTDTQY
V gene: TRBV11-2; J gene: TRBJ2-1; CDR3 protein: ASSRLAGELSEQF
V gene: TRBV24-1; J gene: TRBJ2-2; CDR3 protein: ATSEQGIPGELF
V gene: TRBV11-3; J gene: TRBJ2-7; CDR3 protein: ASSLDGTGSYEQY
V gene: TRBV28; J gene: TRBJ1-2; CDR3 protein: ASRLGGVGGYT
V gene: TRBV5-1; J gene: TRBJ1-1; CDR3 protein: ASSFPGYTEAF
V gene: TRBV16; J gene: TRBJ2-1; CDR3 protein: ASSQGGGGTYNEQF
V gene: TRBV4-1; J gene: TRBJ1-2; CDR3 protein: ASSPILRRGGYT
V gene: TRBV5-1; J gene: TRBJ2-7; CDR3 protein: ASSSGQGALDEQY
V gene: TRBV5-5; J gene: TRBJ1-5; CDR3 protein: ASSAGAGQGFRQPQH
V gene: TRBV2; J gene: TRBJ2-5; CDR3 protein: AWAIQAGEGETQY
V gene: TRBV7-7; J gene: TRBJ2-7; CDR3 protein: ASRQRDSGGGSYEQY
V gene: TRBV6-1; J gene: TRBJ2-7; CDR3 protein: ASSDAGTSGSYEQY
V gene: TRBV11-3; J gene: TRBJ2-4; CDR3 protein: ASSLEPRGLAKNIQY
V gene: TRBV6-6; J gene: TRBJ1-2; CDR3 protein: ASSPPGQGARTIYT
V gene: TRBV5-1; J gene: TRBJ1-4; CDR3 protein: ASSVGQGREKLF